The 17 T cell receptor beta chains below were found in one sample sequenced in a study of PD-1 blockade in classical Hodgkin lymphoma (TCRdb year 2020). Read against the paper, the sample's time point label means: cycle 1 day 1 (C1D1), immediately before nivolumab initiation. Every trial patient had relapsed following autologous stem cell transplantation, and prior brentuximab vedotin exposure was what differed among cohorts A, B and C. Using a Miltenyi CD8+ T cell isolation kit, CD8+ T cells were purified from thawed PBMCs through magnetic negative selection. The library was made by the immunoSEQ multiplex PCR assay. What TCRdb holds here is the immuneACCESS table cut down to in-frame rearrangements. Part of the clones is not present; checked against another copy, under half of the missing clones reflect an unresolved V gene, and the others are unexplained. The table for this sample lists 25,000 to 30,000 clones; around nine tenths of them were counted only once. Roughly 6.3% of the sample is held by the ten biggest clonotypes.

Sequencing was performed on CD8+ T cells from blood, taken at baseline. The receptors were sampled from a human donor with classical Hodgkin lymphoma.

This clone was seen a single time. The rearrangement links TRBV11-2 to TRBJ2-1, with 9 bases that match TRBD2. The CDR3 covers 16 residues. In germline, CDR1 is SGHAT, CDR2 FQNNGV. With 1 base clipped from V and 4 bases from J, the junction kept 5 bases outside the gene matches. The CDR3 loop is CASSLVPSGKYNEQFF. The CDR3, as DNA: TGTGCCAGCAGCTTAGTCCCTAGCGGGAAGTACAATGAGCAGTTCTTC. The full variable domain, rest sourced from reference TRBV11-2 and TRBJ2-1, is EAGVAQSPRYKIIEKRQSVAFWCNPISGHATLYWYQQILGQGPKLLIQFQNNGVVDDSQLPKDRFSAERLKGVDSTLKIQPAKLEDSAVYLCASSLVPSGKYNEQFFGPGTRLTVL.

The J gene is TRBJ1-1, the V gene TRBV6-5, with 10 bases aligning to TRBD1. CDR1 and CDR2 from the germline V gene are MNHEY and SVGAGI. The V and J ends lost 7 bases and 5 bases, in that order; junction bases with no gene match: 10. This CDR3 has 15 residues. CDR3: CASTYSTGGFTEAFF. CDR3 sequence (DNA): TGTGCCAGCACCTACTCGACAGGGGGCTTTACTGAAGCTTTCTTT.

The chain carries TRBV7-6 and TRBJ1-4, with 7 nucleotides matching TRBD1. The germline V gene has CDR1 SGHVS and CDR2 FNYEAQ. The trim removed 5 bases at V and 0 bases at J, leaving 15 bases unmatched. This CDR3 has 19 amino acids. The CDR3 nucleotides read TGTGCCAGCAGCATACCGGCGGCAGGGGGTTTTGCAACTAATGAAAAACTGTTTTTT. It yields the protein CASSIPAAGGFATNEKLFF.

The J gene is TRBJ2-1, the V gene TRBV7-9, with D unclear. CDR1 is SEHNR and CDR2 is FQNEAQ in the germline V gene (reference sequence). The CDR3 sequence is 16 residues long. V dropped 6 bases and J dropped 0 bases, with 15 bases sitting between them. CDR3 residues: CASSPFEAVSYNEQFF. The CDR3 DNA follows: TGTGCCAGCAGTCCATTCGAGGCTGTCTCCTACAATGAGCAGTTCTTC.

This clone was found once. The chain carries TRBV7-9 and TRBJ2-5, with TRBD1 identical over 9 bases. Germline CDR1 and CDR2: SEHNR and FQNEAQ (reference sequence). The length of the CDR3 is 17 residues. V gave up 8 bases and J gave up 4 bases; unmatched junction bases: 17. CDR3 DNA: TGTGCCAGCCGCGAAGAGTGGACAGGGGCAGGTCGAGAGACCCAGTACTTC. The encoded protein is CASREEWTGAGRETQYF.

The CDR3 sequence is CASSLGWSKTGDQETQYF. CDR3 in DNA: TGTGCCAGCAGCTTAGGTTGGAGCAAGACAGGGGATCAAGAGACCCAGTACTTC. This chain connects TRBV7-9 to TRBJ2-5, with 8 bases matching TRBD1. The CDR3 sequence is 18 residues long. The ends lost 1 base at V and 2 bases at J; junction bases unmatched: 12. Germline lookup yields CDR1 SEHNR and CDR2 FQNEAQ (reference sequence).

This clone was seen a single time. The chain links TRBV27 to TRBJ1-5; TRBD1 aligns across 7 bases. Germline V CDR1 and CDR2: MNHEY, SMNVEV (reference sequence). The CDR3 contains 14 residues. With V trimmed by 6 bases and J by 6 bases, 8 bases remained unmatched. The CDR3 DNA is TGTGCCAGCAGCAAACAAGGGGGCTTTCAGCCCCAGCATTTT. As protein: CASSKQGGFQPQHF.

The rearrangement links TRBV6-5 to TRBJ2-1; D perhaps matches TRBD1 (5 bases). Between the trimmed V and J ends, which lost 3 bases and 5 bases, there was a span of 17 bases. This CDR3 region has 16 residues. Looked up from germline, CDR1 is MNHEY and CDR2 is SVGAGI. DNA for the CDR3: TGTGCCAGCAGTTATTCCCAGGGCTTTAACAACAATGAGCAGTTCTTC. Protein product: CASSYSQGFNNNEQFF.

The chain is built from TRBV25-1 and TRBJ2-7; D is uncertain. CDR3 size: 14 residues. The ends were cut back, 8 bases at V and 2 bases at J, with 16 bases in the middle. Germline-derived CDR1 and CDR2 are MGHDK and SYGVNS. DNA of the CDR3: TGTGCCAGCTCACTACACCAAAGACCCTACGAGCAGTACTTC. Protein: CASSLHQRPYEQYF.

The chain carries TRBV30 and TRBJ1-2; D is unclear. Germline V gives CDR1 GTSNPN, CDR2 SVGIG (reference sequence). The CDR3 has 13 residues. Trimming stripped 0 bases from V and 2 bases from J, with 7 bases between. CDR3 residues: CAWSVVGNYGYTF. For the CDR3, the DNA is TGTGCCTGGAGTGTAGTAGGGAACTATGGCTACACCTTC.

This clone was observed a single time. The V call is TRBV6-1, the J call TRBJ1-4, with D perhaps matching TRBD1 (5 bases). CDR1 and CDR2 (germline): MNHNS, SASEGT. V was shortened by 4 bases and J by 7 bases, with 16 bases between the two germline ends. The CDR3 spans 15 residues. CDR3: CASSGVRGLGEKLFF. In nucleotides, the CDR3 is TGTGCCAGCAGTGGGGTGAGGGGTCTCGGTGAAAAACTGTTTTTT.

The chain has TRBV29-1 and TRBJ1-2; a weak D match, TRBD1 (5 bases). The V and J ends lost 1 base and 8 bases respectively, with 8 bases between them. The germline gives CDR1 SQVTM, CDR2 ANQGSEA. The CDR3 loop spans 11 amino acids. CDR3 in amino acids: CSVEARDGYTF. Here the CDR3 DNA reads TGCAGCGTTGAAGCCAGGGACGGCTACACCTTC.

This sequence joins TRBV7-9 and TRBJ1-2; TRBD1 might be the D (5 bases). The CDR3 consists of 13 residues. The germline V gene has CDR1 SEHNR and CDR2 FQNEAQ (reference sequence). Trimming shortened V by 2 bases and J by 6 bases, and 10 bases separated the two germline ends. The CDR3: CASSLPGLDGYTF. The CDR3 DNA sequence: TGTGCCAGCAGCTTACCAGGGCTGGATGGCTACACCTTC.

The rearrangement links TRBV5-1 to TRBJ1-4; TRBD1 matches 7 bases. CDR3 length: 15 amino acids. With V trimmed by 3 bases and J by 2 bases, 4 bases remained unmatched. The germline V gene encodes CDR1 SGHRS and CDR2 YFSETQ. In DNA form, the CDR3 reads TGCGCCAGCAGCTATACAGGGGCCACTAATGAAAAACTGTTTTTT. Translation: CASSYTGATNEKLFF.

The V call is TRBV30, the J call TRBJ1-5, with D unclear. Germline assignment: CDR1 GTSNPN and CDR2 SVGIG (reference sequence). The CDR3 sequence is 11 residues long. Deletions cut 5 bases from V and 5 bases from J, with 7 bases between. The CDR3 region is CAWGGDQPQHF. The CDR3 nucleotides are TGTGCCTGGGGTGGTGATCAGCCCCAGCATTTT.

This clone has more than one count but fewer than ten. The rearrangement links TRBV2 to TRBJ1-1, with D hard to call. The V end was cut by 1 base, the J end by 2 bases, with 5 bases between. CDR3 length equals 13 residues. Germline values: CDR1 SNHLY, CDR2 FYNNEI. CDR3 protein: CASSEVGNTEAFF. The DNA for the CDR3 is TGTGCCAGCAGTGAAGTTGGAAACACTGAAGCTTTCTTT.

The gene calls are TRBV11-2 and TRBJ1-2; maybe TRBD1 (5 bases). Trimming took off 3 bases at V and 4 bases at J, with 9 bases between the two ends. Germline CDR1 is SGHAT and CDR2 is FQNNGV. The CDR3 extends over 13 amino acids. Here the CDR3 reads CASSFQGFYGYTF. DNA for the CDR3: TGTGCCAGCAGCTTTCAGGGCTTCTATGGCTACACCTTC.